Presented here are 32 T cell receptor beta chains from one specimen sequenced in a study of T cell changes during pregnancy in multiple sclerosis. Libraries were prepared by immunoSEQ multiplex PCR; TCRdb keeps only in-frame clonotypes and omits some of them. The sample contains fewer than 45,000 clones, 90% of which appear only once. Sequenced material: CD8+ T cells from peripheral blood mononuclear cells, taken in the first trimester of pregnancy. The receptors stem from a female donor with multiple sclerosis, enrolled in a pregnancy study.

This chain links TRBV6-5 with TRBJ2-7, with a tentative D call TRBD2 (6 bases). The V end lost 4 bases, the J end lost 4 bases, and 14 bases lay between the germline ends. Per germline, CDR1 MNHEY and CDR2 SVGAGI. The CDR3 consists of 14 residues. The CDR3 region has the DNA TGTGCCAGCAGTTTTCCGGGACTGGGTTACGAGCAGTACTTC. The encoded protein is CASSFPGLGYEQYF.

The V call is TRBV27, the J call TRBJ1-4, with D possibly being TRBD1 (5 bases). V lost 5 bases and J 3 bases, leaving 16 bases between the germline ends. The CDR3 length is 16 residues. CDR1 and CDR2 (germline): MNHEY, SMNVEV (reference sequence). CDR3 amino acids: CASSAGRWMANEKLFF. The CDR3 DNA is TGTGCCAGCAGTGCGGGACGGTGGATGGCTAATGAAAAACTGTTTTTT.

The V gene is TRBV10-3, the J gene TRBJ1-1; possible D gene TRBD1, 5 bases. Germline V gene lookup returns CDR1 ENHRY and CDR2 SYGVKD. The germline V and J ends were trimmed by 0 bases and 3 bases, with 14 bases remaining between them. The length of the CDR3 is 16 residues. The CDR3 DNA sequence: TGTGCCATCAGTGAGTCAACCCGACAGATACACACTGAAGCTTTCTTT. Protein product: CAISESTRQIHTEAFF.

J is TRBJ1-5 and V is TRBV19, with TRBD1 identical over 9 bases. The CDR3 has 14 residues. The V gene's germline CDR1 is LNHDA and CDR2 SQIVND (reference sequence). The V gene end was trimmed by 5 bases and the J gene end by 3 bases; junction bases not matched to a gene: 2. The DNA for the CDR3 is TGTGCCAGTAGTGGGACAGGGTTCAATCAGCCCCAGCATTTT. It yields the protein CASSGTGFNQPQHF.

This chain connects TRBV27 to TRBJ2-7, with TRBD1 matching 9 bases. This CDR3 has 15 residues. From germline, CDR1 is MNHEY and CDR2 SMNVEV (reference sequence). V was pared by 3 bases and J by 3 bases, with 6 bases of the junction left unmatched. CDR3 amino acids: CASSFQGQGGYEQYF. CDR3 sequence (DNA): TGTGCCAGCAGTTTTCAGGGACAGGGCGGCTACGAGCAGTACTTC.

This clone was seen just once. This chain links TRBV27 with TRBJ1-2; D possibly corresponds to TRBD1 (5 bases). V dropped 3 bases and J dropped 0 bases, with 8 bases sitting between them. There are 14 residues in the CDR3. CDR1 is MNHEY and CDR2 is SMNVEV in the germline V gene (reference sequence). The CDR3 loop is CASSFSTANYGYTF. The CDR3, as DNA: TGTGCCAGCAGTTTTTCGACAGCTAACTATGGCTACACCTTC.

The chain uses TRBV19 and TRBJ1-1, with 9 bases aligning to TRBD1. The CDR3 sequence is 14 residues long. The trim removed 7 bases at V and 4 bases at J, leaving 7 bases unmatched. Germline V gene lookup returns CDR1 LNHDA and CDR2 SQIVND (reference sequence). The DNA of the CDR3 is TGTGCCAGTAAACCGGACAGGGGAGGCACTGAAGCTTTCTTT. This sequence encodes CASKPDRGGTEAFF.

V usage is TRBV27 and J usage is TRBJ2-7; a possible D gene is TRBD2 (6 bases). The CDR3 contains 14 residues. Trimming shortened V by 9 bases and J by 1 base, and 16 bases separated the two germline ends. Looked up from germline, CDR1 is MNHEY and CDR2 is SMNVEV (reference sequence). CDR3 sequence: CASRDAGRSYEQYF. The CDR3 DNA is TGTGCCAGTCGCGACGCGGGGAGGTCCTACGAGCAGTACTTC.

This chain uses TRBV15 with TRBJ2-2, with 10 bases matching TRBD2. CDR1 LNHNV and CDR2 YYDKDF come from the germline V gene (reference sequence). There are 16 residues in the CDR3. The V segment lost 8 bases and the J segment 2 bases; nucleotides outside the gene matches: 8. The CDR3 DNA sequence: TGTGCCACCGAAGGAGCGGGAGGGCCCAACACCGGGGAGCTGTTTTTT. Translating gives CATEGAGGPNTGELFF.

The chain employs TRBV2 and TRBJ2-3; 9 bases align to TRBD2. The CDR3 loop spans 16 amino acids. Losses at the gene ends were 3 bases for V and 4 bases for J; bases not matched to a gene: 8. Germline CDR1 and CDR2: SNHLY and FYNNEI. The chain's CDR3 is CASSEGRGGRADTQYF. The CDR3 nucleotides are TGTGCCAGCAGTGAGGGGCGGGGGGGCCGGGCAGATACGCAGTATTTT. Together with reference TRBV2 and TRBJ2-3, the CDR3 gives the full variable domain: EPEVTQTPSHQVTQMGQEVILRCVPISNHLYFYWYRQILGQKVEFLVSFYNNEISEKSEIFDDQFSVERPDGSNFTLKIRSTKLEDSAMYFCASSEGRGGRADTQYFGPGTRLTVL.

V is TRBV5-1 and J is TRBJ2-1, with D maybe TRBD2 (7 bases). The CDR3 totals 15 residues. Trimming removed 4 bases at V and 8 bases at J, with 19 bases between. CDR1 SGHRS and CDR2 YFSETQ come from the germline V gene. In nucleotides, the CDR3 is TGCGCCAGCAGCCCGGGGGCGGGAGATACAGATGAGCAGTTCTTC. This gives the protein CASSPGAGDTDEQFF.

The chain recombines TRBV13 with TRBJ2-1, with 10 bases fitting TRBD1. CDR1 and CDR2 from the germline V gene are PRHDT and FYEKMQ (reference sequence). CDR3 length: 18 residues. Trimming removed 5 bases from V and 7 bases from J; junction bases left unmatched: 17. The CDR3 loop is CASSTTLTGGLWANEQFF. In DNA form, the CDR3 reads TGTGCCAGCAGCACGACCTTGACAGGGGGCTTATGGGCTAATGAGCAGTTCTTC.

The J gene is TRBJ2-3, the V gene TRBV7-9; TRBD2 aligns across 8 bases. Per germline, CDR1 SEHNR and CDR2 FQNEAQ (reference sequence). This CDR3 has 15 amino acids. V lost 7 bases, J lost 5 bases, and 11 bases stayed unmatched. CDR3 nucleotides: TGTGCCAGCATCACGACCGGGGGGGAGGTAGATACGCAGTATTTT. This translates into CASITTGGEVDTQYF.

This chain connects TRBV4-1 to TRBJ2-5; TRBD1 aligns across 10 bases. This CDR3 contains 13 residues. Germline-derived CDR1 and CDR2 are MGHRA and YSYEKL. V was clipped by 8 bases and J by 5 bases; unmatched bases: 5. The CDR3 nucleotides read TGCGCCAGCGGACAGGGGGTAATTGAGACCCAGTACTTC. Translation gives CASGQGVIETQYF.

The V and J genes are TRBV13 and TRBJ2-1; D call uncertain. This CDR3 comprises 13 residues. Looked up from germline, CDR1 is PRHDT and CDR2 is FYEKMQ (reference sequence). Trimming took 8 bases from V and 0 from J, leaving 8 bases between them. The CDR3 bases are TGTGCCAGCCAAAAGAGCTCCTACAATGAGCAGTTCTTC. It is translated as CASQKSSYNEQFF.

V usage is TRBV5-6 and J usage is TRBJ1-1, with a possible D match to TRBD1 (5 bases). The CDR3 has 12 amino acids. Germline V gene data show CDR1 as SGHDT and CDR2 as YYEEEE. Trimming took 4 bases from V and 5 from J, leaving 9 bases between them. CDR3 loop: CASSRGETEAFF. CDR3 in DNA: TGTGCCAGCAGCAGGGGTGAAACTGAAGCTTTCTTT.

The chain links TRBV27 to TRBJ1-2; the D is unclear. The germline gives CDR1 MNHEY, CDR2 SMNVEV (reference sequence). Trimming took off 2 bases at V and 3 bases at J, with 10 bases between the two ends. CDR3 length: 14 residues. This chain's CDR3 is CASSLSAAHYGYTF. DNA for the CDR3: TGTGCCAGCAGTTTAAGCGCAGCCCACTATGGCTACACCTTC.

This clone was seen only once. The CDR3 region has the DNA TGTGCCAGCTCACCACAGGGGGGGTACGAGCAGTACTTC. Translated: CASSPQGGYEQYF. V usage is TRBV18 and J usage is TRBJ2-7, with D tentatively TRBD2 (7 bases). CDR1 is KGHSH, CDR2 LQKENI, per germline. This CDR3 is 13 amino acids long. V lost 1 base and J 4 bases, leaving 8 bases between the germline ends.

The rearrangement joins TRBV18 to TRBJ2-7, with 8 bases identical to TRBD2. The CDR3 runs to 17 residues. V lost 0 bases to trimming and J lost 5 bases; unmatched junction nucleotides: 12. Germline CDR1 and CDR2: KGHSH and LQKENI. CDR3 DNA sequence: TGTGCCAGCTCACCACCCATCATCCAGCGGGAGCCCCACGAGCAGTACTTC. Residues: CASSPPIIQREPHEQYF.

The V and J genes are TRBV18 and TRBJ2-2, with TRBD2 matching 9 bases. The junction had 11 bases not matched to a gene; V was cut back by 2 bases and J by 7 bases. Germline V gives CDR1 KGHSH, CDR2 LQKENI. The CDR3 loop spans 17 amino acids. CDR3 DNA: TGTGCCAGCTCACCATTCCGTAGCGGGAGATCGGGCGGGGAGCTGTTTTTT. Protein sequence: CASSPFRSGRSGGELFF.

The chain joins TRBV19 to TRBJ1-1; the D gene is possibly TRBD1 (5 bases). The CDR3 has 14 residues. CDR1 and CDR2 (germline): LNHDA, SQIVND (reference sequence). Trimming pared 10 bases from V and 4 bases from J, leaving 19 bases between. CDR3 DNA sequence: TGTGCCACGCGGACATTCCCGCGGGGCACTGAAGCTTTCTTT. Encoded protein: CATRTFPRGTEAFF.

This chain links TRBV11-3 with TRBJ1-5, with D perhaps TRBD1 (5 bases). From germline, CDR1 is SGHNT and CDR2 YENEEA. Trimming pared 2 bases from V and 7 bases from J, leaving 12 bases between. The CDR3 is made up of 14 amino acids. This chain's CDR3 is CASSLTSGLQPQHF. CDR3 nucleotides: TGTGCCAGCAGCTTAACGTCAGGGCTCCAGCCCCAGCATTTT.

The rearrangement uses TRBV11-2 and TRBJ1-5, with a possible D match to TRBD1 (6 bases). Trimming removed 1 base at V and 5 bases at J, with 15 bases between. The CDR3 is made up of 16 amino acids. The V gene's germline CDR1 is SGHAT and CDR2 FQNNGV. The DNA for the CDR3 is TGTGCCAGCAGCTTAGGGGCAGGGGCTTGGGATCAGCCCCAGCATTTT. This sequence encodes CASSLGAGAWDQPQHF.

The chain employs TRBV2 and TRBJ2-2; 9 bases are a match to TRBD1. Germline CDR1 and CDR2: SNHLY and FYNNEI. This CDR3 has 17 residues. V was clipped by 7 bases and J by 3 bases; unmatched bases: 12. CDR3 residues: CASTDTGTGWDTGELFF. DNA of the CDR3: TGTGCCAGCACCGACACCGGGACAGGGTGGGACACCGGGGAGCTGTTTTTT.

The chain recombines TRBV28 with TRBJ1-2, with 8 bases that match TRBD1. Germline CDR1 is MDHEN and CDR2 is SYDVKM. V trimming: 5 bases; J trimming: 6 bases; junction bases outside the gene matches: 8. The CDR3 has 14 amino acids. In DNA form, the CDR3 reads TGTGCCAGCAGTGCTCAGGGGGCGTGGGATGGCTACACCTTC. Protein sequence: CASSAQGAWDGYTF.

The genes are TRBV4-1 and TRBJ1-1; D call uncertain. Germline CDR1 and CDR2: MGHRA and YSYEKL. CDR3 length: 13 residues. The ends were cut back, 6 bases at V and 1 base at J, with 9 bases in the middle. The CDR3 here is CASRITENTEAFF. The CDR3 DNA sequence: TGCGCCAGCAGGATAACAGAGAACACTGAAGCTTTCTTT.

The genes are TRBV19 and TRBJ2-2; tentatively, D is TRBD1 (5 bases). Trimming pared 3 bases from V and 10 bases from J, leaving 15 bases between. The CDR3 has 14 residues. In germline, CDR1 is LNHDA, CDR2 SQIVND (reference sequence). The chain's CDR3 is CASSIGQGRTELFF. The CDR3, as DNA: TGTGCCAGTAGTATTGGGCAGGGTCGAACGGAGCTGTTTTTT.

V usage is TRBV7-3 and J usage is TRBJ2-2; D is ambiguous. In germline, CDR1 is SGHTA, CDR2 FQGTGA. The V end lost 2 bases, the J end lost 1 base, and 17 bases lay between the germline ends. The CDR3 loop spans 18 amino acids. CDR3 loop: CASSLLGYPSKNTGELFF. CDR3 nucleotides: TGTGCCAGCAGCTTACTGGGCTACCCATCAAAGAACACCGGGGAGCTGTTTTTT.

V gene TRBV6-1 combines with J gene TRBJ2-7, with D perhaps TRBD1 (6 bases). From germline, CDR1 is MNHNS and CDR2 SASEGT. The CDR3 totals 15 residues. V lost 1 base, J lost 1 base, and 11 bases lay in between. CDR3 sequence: CASSEGTAVSYEQYF. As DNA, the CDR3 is TGTGCCAGCAGTGAAGGGACAGCGGTATCCTACGAGCAGTACTTC.

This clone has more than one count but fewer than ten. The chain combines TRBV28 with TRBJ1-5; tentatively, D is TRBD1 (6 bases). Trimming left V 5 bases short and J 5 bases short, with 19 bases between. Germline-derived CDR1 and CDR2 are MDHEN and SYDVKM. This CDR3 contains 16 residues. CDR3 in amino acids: CASSAATGYVDQPQHF. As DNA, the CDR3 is TGTGCCAGCAGTGCCGCTACAGGGTACGTAGATCAGCCCCAGCATTTT.

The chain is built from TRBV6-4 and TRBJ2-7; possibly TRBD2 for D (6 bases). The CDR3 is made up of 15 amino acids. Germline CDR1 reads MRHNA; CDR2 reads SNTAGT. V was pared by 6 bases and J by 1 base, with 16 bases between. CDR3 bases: TGTGCCAGCAGCCCCGGGGTGGGACTTTCCTACGAGCAGTACTTC. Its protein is CASSPGVGLSYEQYF.

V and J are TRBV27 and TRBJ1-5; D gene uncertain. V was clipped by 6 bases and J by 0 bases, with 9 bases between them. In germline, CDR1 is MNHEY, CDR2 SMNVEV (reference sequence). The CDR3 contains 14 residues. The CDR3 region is CASRSGNSNQPQHF. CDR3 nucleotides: TGTGCCAGCAGGTCGGGGAATAGCAATCAGCCCCAGCATTTT.